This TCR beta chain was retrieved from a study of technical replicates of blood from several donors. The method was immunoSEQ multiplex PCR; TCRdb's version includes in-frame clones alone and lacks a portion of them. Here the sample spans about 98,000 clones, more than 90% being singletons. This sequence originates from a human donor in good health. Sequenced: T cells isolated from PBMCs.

For the CDR3, the DNA is TGCGCCAGCAGCCTTGGACAGTTCCTACCTAGGGACTATGGCTACACCTTC. Protein product: CASSLGQFLPRDYGYTF. The J gene is TRBJ1-2, the V gene TRBV5-1; the D gene is possibly TRBD1 (6 bases). The CDR3 contains 17 residues. V lost 4 bases to trimming and J lost 3 bases, with 22 bases between them. Germline loops: CDR1 SGHRS, CDR2 YFSETQ.